The entry below describes one TCR beta chain. The antigen this receptor binds is unknown. There are no base qualities to consult, and no much larger clone falls within one base. Separate amplification of TCR alpha and beta chain libraries was performed from the second PCR step onward. Donor CMV status was determined by IFNgamma production from CD4+ T cells after overnight stimulation of fresh PBMCs with CMV viral lysate. CD4 T cells were positively selected with Miltenyi beads, followed by positive selection of CD8 T cells from the CD4-negative fraction. After staining for CD3, CD4, CD8, CD45RA, CD27 and a live/dead dye, cells were sorted on a BD Aria II into four subsets based on CD45RA and CD27. A few healthy volunteers provided blood, and each donor's sample was split into CD4 and CD8 T cells and then further divided into four differentiation subsets. Around 130 ml of peripheral blood was collected from each donor, and PBMC were isolated from the blood using Ficoll-Paque PLUS density-gradient centrifugation. The sorted cells were lysed in RLT buffer, after which RNA was extracted using a Qiagen RNeasy kit and kept at -80 degrees C.

Including the terminal cysteine and phenylalanine, the CDR3 comprises 14 residues. Kept here is only the CDR3 DNA, which spans 42 bases and is read in frame from base 1. From the germline V gene, CDR1 is SGHRS and CDR2 is YFSETQ. V lost 4 bases and J lost 6 bases, and the count of bases not matched to a germline gene is 6. These data come from a study of naive and memory T cell subsets (dated by TCRdb to about 2017). With respect to the entire study: The study applied an open-source, UMI-based TCR alpha and beta sequencing pipeline to sorted naive and memory peripheral blood T cell subsets. Complete agreement was observed between the functional CMV T cell responses and the IgG serology results. RNA was DNase-treated and reverse transcribed with TCR constant-region primers, mostly using SuperScript III.

The receptor library was made with UMI-ligation and nested PCR. The beta constant-region primer was an equimolar mix of two oligonucleotides covering both TRBC1 and TRBC2. The ligated cDNA went through four rounds of PCR with nested alpha and beta constant-region primers together with the SP2 primer. A single-stranded oligonucleotide containing the SP2 primer and a 12-nucleotide UMI was joined to the 3' end of the cDNA by T4 RNA ligase 1. Incubation of the ligation reaction lasted about 18-24 hours at 16 degrees C. PCR2 was usually performed as a SYBR Green qPCR and halted at a preset threshold so that over-amplification would not occur. Every purification after the first one was done using Agencourt AMPure XP magnetic beads. Library quantification was done by Qubit, followed by a TapeStation check on which the main peak was expected at around 650 bp. Pooled libraries were sequenced on an Illumina MiSeq using v2 2x251 paired-end kits, and typically roughly 1-2.1 million reads were obtained per sample. Each sample library was pooled at approximately 3.6 nM, and roughly 5-8% PhiX was included to improve cluster recognition. Per the authors' processing: V and J genes were assigned to Demultiplexor-processed FASTQ reads by Decombinator through tag matching, with a single base-pair mismatch being allowed. Collapsinator used UMIs to correct both sequencing errors and frequency errors arising from PCR heterogeneity. CDR3Translator translated TCRs and extracted CDR3s from the conserved cysteine to the FGXG phenylalanine, flagging non-productive sequences. Gini, Shannon entropy and inverse Simpson indices were calculated on repertoires subsampled to equal numbers of UMI-defined TCRs. Power-law fits to clonotype abundance distributions were performed by maximum likelihood within the linear range. Similar UMI counts, unique TCR numbers and clonal distributions were obtained with the pipeline and with MIGEC on one naive CD8 sample. A set of several thousand CMV-associated CDR3 sequences, compiled from VDJdb and a published dataset, was used to search the repertoires. TCRdb reprocessed the public reads (quality trimming at Q25 with fastp, clone calling with MiXCR) and kept in-frame beta chains. A single entry per CDR3 protein holds the most common genes and DNA from its merged rows. The V and J calls reflect TCRdb's pipeline rather than the authors' work. The sample contains 95,000 to 150,000 distinct CDR3 sequences, 36% of them found a single time. The top ten hold approximately 0.9% of the sample.

Study-level results and caveats: A power law was followed by TCR abundance, with an exponent that differed between naive and memory subsets but was consistent across the three individuals. Once error correction was done, more than 90% of naive TCR sequences showed up just once, which made the naive abundance distributions much steeper than those of the memory subsets. RNA-based TCR counts may be influenced by expression changes linked to T cell activation and differentiation. In both CD4 and CD8 cells, a rise in Gini index and a fall in Shannon and inverse Simpson diversity were observed from naive through CM, EM and EMRA. Clonotypes were defined as single alpha or beta chain sequences, not paired alpha/beta receptors. No ground truth was available to validate the repertoire findings for the naive and memory subsets.

The V and J segments used are TRBV5-1 and TRBJ2-5, with 10 middle bases fitting TRBD1. The TCR comes from a human donor in good health. Material: central memory CD4+ T cells from blood. Explained via the paper, the cell subset or site label denotes: central memory, CD45RA- CD27+. CDR3 loop: CASSVDRGGQTQYF. The nucleotide sequence is TGCGCCAGCAGCGTGGACAGGGGGGGACAGACCCAGTACTTC. Reference TRBV5-1 and TRBJ2-5 proteins supply the regions before and after the CDR3; the full variable domain is: KAGVTQTPRYLIKTRGQQVTLSCSPISGHRSVSWYQQTPGQGLQFLFEYFSETQRNKGNFPGRFSGRQFSNSRSEMNVSTLELGDSALYLCASSVDRGGQTQYFGPGTRLLVL.